These 16 T cell receptor beta chains share one sample of origin, sequenced in a study of shared clonotypes between healthy human individuals. Profiling relied on immunoSEQ multiplex PCR, and the TCRdb table lists in-frame clones only, not all of them. The profile shows hundreds of thousands of clones, about 80% of them singletons. Sequencing was done on a sample of memory CD4+ T cells sorted from blood. The subset was: CD45RA-negative fraction. The receptors here all came from a young woman in good health.

The rearrangement uses TRBV6-6 and TRBJ1-4, with 8 bases identical to TRBD1. This CDR3 is built from 15 residues. With 6 bases clipped from V and 4 bases from J, the junction kept 7 bases outside the gene matches. Per germline, CDR1 MNHNY and CDR2 SVGAGI (reference sequence). The CDR3 is CASSHDRGNNEKLFF. The CDR3 DNA follows: TGTGCCAGCAGCCACGACAGGGGCAATAATGAAAAACTGTTTTTT.

V and J are TRBV4-1 and TRBJ2-1; no firm D call. Per the germline V gene, CDR1 is MGHRA and CDR2 is YSYEKL. There are 18 residues in the CDR3. The germline V and J ends were trimmed by 0 bases and 0 bases, with 15 bases remaining between them. CDR3 bases: TGCGCCAGCAGCCAAGACCCCCAGCGCTCCAGCTCCTACAATGAGCAGTTCTTC. Translating it yields CASSQDPQRSSSYNEQFF.

The chain links TRBV6-5 to TRBJ1-2; D is possibly TRBD1 (5 bases). The CDR3 runs to 12 residues. Deletions cut 0 bases from V and 12 bases from J, with 11 bases between. The V gene's germline CDR1 is MNHEY and CDR2 SVGAGI. The CDR3: CASSYSGVRNTF. CDR3 coding DNA: TGTGCCAGCAGTTACTCGGGGGTGAGGAACACCTTC.

J is TRBJ2-7 and V is TRBV19; D possibly corresponds to TRBD1 (6 bases). The CDR3 loop spans 14 amino acids. Between the trimmed V and J ends, which lost 0 bases and 10 bases, there was a span of 16 bases. Germline CDR1 reads LNHDA; CDR2 reads SQIVND (reference sequence). The CDR3, as DNA: TGTGCCAGTAGTATAGAACCCAGGACAGCTACCCAGTACTTC. Protein product: CASSIEPRTATQYF.

The V gene is TRBV10-1, the J gene TRBJ2-7, with D possibly being TRBD1 (5 bases). From germline, CDR1 is WNHNN and CDR2 SYGVQD (reference sequence). Trimming pared 3 bases from V and 6 bases from J, leaving 15 bases between. The CDR3 length is 14 residues. CDR3 sequence: CASSDPQGYTEQYF. CDR3 in DNA: TGCGCCAGCAGTGATCCCCAGGGCTACACCGAGCAGTACTTC.

This chain connects TRBV11-2 to TRBJ2-7, with D possibly TRBD1 on 6 matching bases. The CDR3 is made up of 15 amino acids. The V end lost 5 bases, the J end lost 3 bases, and 17 bases lay between the germline ends. CDR1 is SGHAT, CDR2 FQNNGV, per germline. CDR3: CASSHYRDPGYEQYF. DNA of the CDR3: TGTGCCAGCAGCCATTACAGGGATCCCGGCTACGAGCAGTACTTC.

This clone has just a few counts. The gene calls are TRBV10-3 and TRBJ1-2, with TRBD1 matching 8 bases. Trimming removed 11 bases from V and 0 bases from J; junction bases left unmatched: 8. This CDR3 comprises 14 residues. CDR1 and CDR2 (germline): ENHRY, SYGVKD. In nucleotides, the CDR3 is TGTGCCGCCTCAGGGGGCCTAGCTAACTATGGCTACACCTTC. Amino acid sequence: CAASGGLANYGYTF.

CDR3 residues: CASSSVGLPQHF. The CDR3 region has the DNA TGTGCCAGCAGCTCAGTAGGTCTGCCCCAGCATTTT. The chain uses TRBV28 and TRBJ1-5; no clear D. V was cut by 6 bases and J by 9 bases, with 12 bases left in between. There are 12 residues in the CDR3. Germline assignment: CDR1 MDHEN and CDR2 SYDVKM.

This chain uses TRBV2 with TRBJ2-5; no definite D call. Trimming stripped 10 bases from V and 5 bases from J, with 11 bases between. CDR1 SNHLY and CDR2 FYNNEI come from the germline V gene. The length of the CDR3 is 11 residues. CDR3 amino acids: CANGRPETQYF. In DNA form, the CDR3 reads TGTGCCAACGGTCGTCCGGAGACCCAGTACTTC. Looking up the rest from reference TRBV2 and TRBJ2-5 gives the full variable domain: EPEVTQTPSHQVTQMGQEVILRCVPISNHLYFYWYRQILGQKVEFLVSFYNNEISEKSEIFDDQFSVERPDGSNFTLKIRSTKLEDSAMYFCANGRPETQYFGPGTRLLVL.

There are a few counts of this clone. The genes are TRBV4-2 and TRBJ2-1; weak D call: TRBD2 (6 bases). The CDR3 is made up of 16 amino acids. Germline loops: CDR1 LGHNA, CDR2 YNFKEQ. V was clipped by 5 bases and J by 6 bases, with 20 bases between them. CDR3 protein: CASSEWDFLTRNEQFF. In nucleotides, the CDR3 is TGTGCCAGCAGCGAATGGGACTTTCTCACCCGCAATGAGCAGTTCTTC.

This clone was recorded a few times. V gene TRBV5-4 combines with J gene TRBJ2-5, with TRBD2 identical over 7 bases. V trimming: 0 bases; J trimming: 5 bases; junction bases outside the gene matches: 10. Per the germline V gene, CDR1 is SGHNT and CDR2 is YYREEE (reference sequence). This CDR3 comprises 16 residues. The CDR3 here is CASSLDPAGAGETQYF. CDR3 sequence (DNA): TGTGCCAGCAGCTTGGATCCTGCGGGAGCGGGGGAGACCCAGTACTTC.

In this sample, this clone turned up a few times. The chain carries TRBV6-1 and TRBJ1-3; D call uncertain. V was clipped by 4 bases and J by 0 bases, with 10 bases between them. CDR1 is MNHNS and CDR2 is SASEGT in the germline V gene. The CDR3 is 15 residues long. CDR3 nucleotides: TGTGCCAGCAGTGTACAGTGGAGCTCTGGAAACACCATATATTTT. Translated, it gives CASSVQWSSGNTIYF.

The J gene is TRBJ2-5, the V gene TRBV11-2, with D unclear. V was cut by 1 base and J by 4 bases, with 7 bases left in between. CDR1 is SGHAT, CDR2 FQNNGV, per germline. The CDR3 spans 13 residues. The chain's CDR3 is CASSLAVPETQYF. The CDR3 bases are TGTGCCAGCAGCTTAGCGGTCCCAGAGACCCAGTACTTC. Looking up the rest from reference TRBV11-2 and TRBJ2-5 gives the full variable domain: EAGVAQSPRYKIIEKRQSVAFWCNPISGHATLYWYQQILGQGPKLLIQFQNNGVVDDSQLPKDRFSAERLKGVDSTLKIQPAKLEDSAVYLCASSLAVPETQYFGPGTRLLVL.

The V and J genes are TRBV10-3 and TRBJ2-4, with a possible D match to TRBD1 (6 bases). The CDR3 spans 14 residues. The germline CDR1 and CDR2 sequences are ENHRY and SYGVKD. Trimming stripped 3 bases from V and 7 bases from J, with 13 bases between. CDR3 nucleotide sequence: TGTGCCATCAGTGACCAGGACAGAGGGAACATTCAGTACTTC. Translating gives CAISDQDRGNIQYF.

The chain employs TRBV5-7 and TRBJ2-7; 7 bases are a match to TRBD1. TRBV5-7 carries the ORF label, with uncertain function. Losses at the gene ends were 1 base for V and 4 bases for J; bases not matched to a gene: 20. CDR3 length equals 19 residues. CDR3 sequence: CASSLRGCRPQGKAYEQYF. CDR3 in DNA: TGTGCCAGCAGCTTGCGGGGATGTAGGCCACAGGGGAAGGCGTACGAGCAGTACTTC.

The chain uses TRBV30 and TRBJ1-5; D is ambiguous. CDR1 GTSNPN and CDR2 SVGIG come from the germline V gene (reference sequence). The CDR3 spans 15 residues. V gave up 0 bases and J gave up 7 bases, with 16 bases separating them. The CDR3 nucleotides are TGTGCCTGGAGTGTACCCTCCCTCCGGCTCCAGCCCCAGCATTTT. Its protein product is CAWSVPSLRLQPQHF.